The clone carrying this T cell receptor beta chain was seen a single time. What it binds is unknown. On the day of bone marrow donation, the related graft donor provided peripheral blood. The source of the sample is a study of T cells after posttransplantation cyclophosphamide. Findings and caveats of the study: Donor-recipient repertoire similarity was low at 1-2 months, rising over year one.

The CDR3 extends over 14 amino acids. V shed 5 bases and J shed 4 bases, with 12 bases lying between them. CDR1 and CDR2 from the germline V gene are SEHNR and FQNEAQ (reference sequence). The repertoire was sequenced with immunoSEQ multiplex PCR; TCRdb's copy has only in-frame clones and lacks some. Of around 30,000 clones in the sample, roughly 89% were seen once. The TCR originated in a man between 50 and 59 years old. The rearrangement links TRBV7-9 to TRBJ1-5; D possibly corresponds to TRBD1 (6 bases). The specimen was PBMCs. CDR3 DNA sequence: TGTGCCAGCAGCCCCGGGACACCGAATCAGCCCCAGCATTTT. It specifies CASSPGTPNQPQHF.